A selection of T cell receptor beta chains follows, all from one sample in a study of graft-versus-host responses after intestinal transplantation. Clones were read by immunoSEQ multiplex PCR, and TCRdb kept only the in-frame ones, dropping some. This table has 100,000 or so clones, more than 85% appearing once. These TCRs' antigens remain unknown. The material sequenced was unstimulated CD4+ T cells sorted from spleen or lymph node cells, taken before intestinal transplant. These receptors were taken from a human donor who received an intestinal transplant. Both conserved end residues are part of each CDR3. A D gene is named only where the DNA matches it firmly. Only some rows state a clone size, as once, few, many or a class for expanded clones.

j_call: TRBJ1-2; d_call: TRBD1; clone_size: -; v_call: TRBV6-5; cdr3_nt: TGTGCCAGCAGCTCCGGGACAGGGGGCCGCTCGGGCTACACCTTC; cdr3_aa: CASSSGTGGRSGYTF
j_call: TRBJ2-5; d_call: TRBD2; clone_size: -; v_call: TRBV27; cdr3_nt: TGTGCCAGCAGCCTCACCGGACTAGCGGGAGGGCCCTCCAACTTC; cdr3_aa: CASSLTGLAGGPSNF
j_call: TRBJ1-5; d_call: -; clone_size: -; v_call: TRBV7-9; cdr3_nt: TGTGCCAGCAGCTACAACAGGGCTCAGCCCCAGCATTTT; cdr3_aa: CASSYNRAQPQHF
j_call: TRBJ1-5; d_call: TRBD1; clone_size: -; v_call: TRBV6-5; cdr3_nt: TGTGCCAGCAGACGGACAGGGGAGGCCTATCAGCCCCAGCATTTT; cdr3_aa: CASRRTGEAYQPQHF
j_call: TRBJ1-1; d_call: -; clone_size: -; v_call: TRBV27; cdr3_nt: TGTGCCAGCAGTTACGACTACTCTGACACTGAAGCTTTCTTT; cdr3_aa: CASSYDYSDTEAFF
j_call: TRBJ1-1; d_call: -; clone_size: -; v_call: TRBV5-1; cdr3_nt: TGCGCCAGCAGCCCGCGGGGGGGAATGAACACTGAAGCTTTCTTT; cdr3_aa: CASSPRGGMNTEAFF
j_call: TRBJ1-2; d_call: -; clone_size: -; v_call: TRBV9; cdr3_nt: TGTGCCAGCAGCGTAGGAGCAAACTATGGCTACACCTTC; cdr3_aa: CASSVGANYGYTF
j_call: TRBJ2-7; d_call: -; clone_size: -; v_call: TRBV5-1; cdr3_nt: TGCGCCAGCAGTAAGCTTGGTGGAGTTAGCAACTACGAGCAGTACTTC; cdr3_aa: CASSKLGGVSNYEQYF
j_call: TRBJ2-7; d_call: TRBD2; clone_size: -; v_call: TRBV4-2; cdr3_nt: TGTGCCAGCAGCCAGGGGACTAGCAGACCCTCCTCCTACGAGCAGTACTTC; cdr3_aa: CASSQGTSRPSSYEQYF
j_call: TRBJ1-6; d_call: -; clone_size: -; v_call: TRBV7-8; cdr3_nt: TGTGCCAGCAGCTGGAGCGGTGTGCGTCAGTCTTATAATTCACCCCTCCACTTT; cdr3_aa: CASSWSGVRQSYNSPLHF
j_call: TRBJ1-4; d_call: -; clone_size: -; v_call: TRBV5-1; cdr3_nt: TGCGCCAGCAGCTTGGCGGGGTCGACTAATGAAAAACTGTTTTTT; cdr3_aa: CASSLAGSTNEKLFF
j_call: TRBJ2-3; d_call: -; clone_size: -; v_call: TRBV5-1; cdr3_nt: TGCGCCAGCAGCTTGGGAACACCTAGCACAGATACGCAGTATTTT; cdr3_aa: CASSLGTPSTDTQYF
j_call: TRBJ2-3; d_call: -; clone_size: -; v_call: TRBV9; cdr3_nt: TGTGCCAGCAGCGTAGATAGAGGGAGTGCAGATACGCAGTATTTT; cdr3_aa: CASSVDRGSADTQYF
j_call: TRBJ1-5; d_call: -; clone_size: -; v_call: TRBV19; cdr3_nt: TGTGCCAGTAGTGTAGGGGGGGGGCGATATAGCAATCAGCCCCAGCATTTT; cdr3_aa: CASSVGGGRYSNQPQHF
j_call: TRBJ2-7; d_call: -; clone_size: -; v_call: TRBV5-4; cdr3_nt: TGTGCCAGCAGCCCCCCCGGCGGTATGGGCTACGAGCAGTACTTC; cdr3_aa: CASSPPGGMGYEQYF
j_call: TRBJ2-5; d_call: -; clone_size: -; v_call: TRBV5-1; cdr3_nt: TGCGCCAGCAGATCTTCGAAGCGGACGCGAGAGACCCAGTACTTC; cdr3_aa: CASRSSKRTRETQYF
j_call: TRBJ2-1; d_call: TRBD2; clone_size: -; v_call: TRBV30; cdr3_nt: TGTGCCTGGAGGCTAGCGGGAGGAAATGAGCAGTTCTTC; cdr3_aa: CAWRLAGGNEQFF
j_call: TRBJ2-5; d_call: TRBD1; clone_size: -; v_call: TRBV18; cdr3_nt: TGTGCCAGCTCACCAGTCCCCGGGACAGGGGGCGAGACCCAGTACTTC; cdr3_aa: CASSPVPGTGGETQYF
j_call: TRBJ2-7; d_call: -; clone_size: -; v_call: TRBV6-1; cdr3_nt: TGTGCCAGCAGGACGGGGCAGGGGACCTACGAGCAGTACTTC; cdr3_aa: CASRTGQGTYEQYF
j_call: TRBJ2-5; d_call: -; clone_size: once; v_call: TRBV7-3; cdr3_nt: TGTGCCAGCAGCTTAAACCGGAACAGCCAACAAGAGACCCAGTACTTC; cdr3_aa: CASSLNRNSQQETQYF
j_call: TRBJ1-1; d_call: -; clone_size: once; v_call: TRBV5-1; cdr3_nt: TGCGCCAGCAGCCTTACAATAAACACTGAAGCTTTCTTT; cdr3_aa: CASSLTINTEAFF
j_call: TRBJ2-3; d_call: TRBD2; clone_size: -; v_call: TRBV4-3; cdr3_nt: TGCGCCAGCAGCCATAGCGGGGGGGCCCAGGGAGATACGCAGTATTTT; cdr3_aa: CASSHSGGAQGDTQYF
j_call: TRBJ2-7; d_call: -; clone_size: -; v_call: TRBV7-4; cdr3_nt: TGTGCCAGCAGCTTAATGGACTGGCTCTCCTACGAGCAGTACTTC; cdr3_aa: CASSLMDWLSYEQYF
j_call: TRBJ2-3; d_call: TRBD2; clone_size: -; v_call: TRBV5-1; cdr3_nt: TGCGCCAGCAGCAAACCGGGACTAGCAGGGCCAGATACGCAGTATTTT; cdr3_aa: CASSKPGLAGPDTQYF
j_call: TRBJ2-5; d_call: -; clone_size: -; v_call: TRBV4-2; cdr3_nt: TGTGCCAGCAGCCAAGATAGGGGAGAGACCCAGTACTTC; cdr3_aa: CASSQDRGETQYF
j_call: TRBJ2-3; d_call: -; clone_size: -; v_call: TRBV5-1; cdr3_nt: TGCGCCAGCAGCTTGGATGTAAGCGGCACAGATACGCAGTATTTT; cdr3_aa: CASSLDVSGTDTQYF
j_call: TRBJ1-5; d_call: -; clone_size: -; v_call: TRBV2; cdr3_nt: TGTGCCAGCAGGGCCACAGGCCAGCCCCAGCATTTT; cdr3_aa: CASRATGQPQHF
j_call: TRBJ2-7; d_call: TRBD1; clone_size: -; v_call: TRBV5-6; cdr3_nt: TGTGCCAGCAGCTTGGTAATCCGGGACAGGGACTCCTACGAGCAGTACTTC; cdr3_aa: CASSLVIRDRDSYEQYF
j_call: TRBJ2-7; d_call: TRBD1; clone_size: once; v_call: TRBV2; cdr3_nt: TGTGCCAGCCTTCGGAGGGACAGGGTTGACGAGCAGTACTTC; cdr3_aa: CASLRRDRVDEQYF
j_call: TRBJ1-5; d_call: TRBD1; clone_size: once; v_call: TRBV2; cdr3_nt: TGTGCCAGCAATGGACAGGGAAGGGGTCAGCCCCAGCATTTT; cdr3_aa: CASNGQGRGQPQHF
j_call: TRBJ2-3; d_call: -; clone_size: -; v_call: TRBV5-4; cdr3_nt: TGTGCCAGCAGTAAACTAGATACGCAGTATTTT; cdr3_aa: CASSKLDTQYF
j_call: TRBJ1-6; d_call: -; clone_size: -; v_call: TRBV6-1; cdr3_nt: TGTGCCAGCAATAGCCAGTATAATTCACCCCTCCACTTT; cdr3_aa: CASNSQYNSPLHF
j_call: TRBJ1-1; d_call: -; clone_size: -; v_call: TRBV18; cdr3_nt: TGTGCCAGCTCACCACCGGGGGCGGGGAACACTGAAGCTTTCTTT; cdr3_aa: CASSPPGAGNTEAFF
j_call: TRBJ1-1; d_call: TRBD1; clone_size: -; v_call: TRBV6-5; cdr3_nt: TGTGCCAGCAGTTACGACAGGGGCAAAGGAGCTTTCTTT; cdr3_aa: CASSYDRGKGAFF
j_call: TRBJ2-3; d_call: -; clone_size: -; v_call: TRBV7-2; cdr3_nt: TGTGCCAGCAGCTTATATTTCATCCGAGTGTCTGGCGGAGATACGCAGTATTTT; cdr3_aa: CASSLYFIRVSGGDTQYF
j_call: TRBJ1-2; d_call: TRBD1; clone_size: -; v_call: TRBV18; cdr3_nt: TGTGCCAGCTCCCCAAGACAGGGCCCGCGAGGCTACACCTTC; cdr3_aa: CASSPRQGPRGYTF
j_call: TRBJ1-2; d_call: TRBD1; clone_size: -; v_call: TRBV5-1; cdr3_nt: TGCGCCAGCAGCTTCGGGACAGGGGTGGACTATGGCTACACCTTC; cdr3_aa: CASSFGTGVDYGYTF
j_call: TRBJ2-1; d_call: TRBD2; clone_size: -; v_call: TRBV30; cdr3_nt: TGTGCCTGGAGCCCGGGACTAGCGGACTACAATGAGCAGTTCTTC; cdr3_aa: CAWSPGLADYNEQFF
j_call: TRBJ2-3; d_call: -; clone_size: once; v_call: TRBV11-3; cdr3_nt: TGTGCCAGCAGCTTAGGACTTAGCGGAGGTGTGGATACGCAGTATTTT; cdr3_aa: CASSLGLSGGVDTQYF
j_call: TRBJ2-3; d_call: TRBD2; clone_size: -; v_call: TRBV7-9; cdr3_nt: TGTGCCAGCAGCAATTCCGGGACTAGCGGGGGCACAGATACGCAGTATTTT; cdr3_aa: CASSNSGTSGGTDTQYF
j_call: TRBJ1-2; d_call: -; clone_size: -; v_call: TRBV18; cdr3_nt: TGTGCCAGCTCACCAGTCCCAGGTGAGGGTGGCTACACCTTC; cdr3_aa: CASSPVPGEGGYTF
j_call: TRBJ1-1; d_call: TRBD1; clone_size: -; v_call: TRBV6-5; cdr3_nt: TGTGCCAGCAACTCAGGGGGAATAGTGAACACTGAAGCTTTCTTT; cdr3_aa: CASNSGGIVNTEAFF
j_call: TRBJ2-3; d_call: -; clone_size: once; v_call: TRBV5-1; cdr3_nt: TGCGCCAGCAGCTTAACAGGGATATCGCACGATACGCAGTATTTT; cdr3_aa: CASSLTGISHDTQYF
j_call: TRBJ2-7; d_call: TRBD2; clone_size: -; v_call: TRBV9; cdr3_nt: TGTGCCAGCAGCGTAGGCCCTAGCGGGAGAAATTACGAGCAGTACTTC; cdr3_aa: CASSVGPSGRNYEQYF
j_call: TRBJ1-1; d_call: -; clone_size: -; v_call: TRBV14; cdr3_nt: TGTGCCAGCAGCCAAGATCTAAATAGCCTTGAAGCTTTCTTT; cdr3_aa: CASSQDLNSLEAFF
j_call: TRBJ2-7; d_call: -; clone_size: -; v_call: TRBV5-1; cdr3_nt: TGCGCCAGCAGCTTGGGATTCGCTTCCCCTCCGGGCGAGCAGTACTTC; cdr3_aa: CASSLGFASPPGEQYF
j_call: TRBJ1-5; d_call: TRBD1; clone_size: -; v_call: TRBV7-2; cdr3_nt: TGTGCCAGCAGCTTGAACACAGACAGGGTTAGCAATCAGCCCCAGCATTTT; cdr3_aa: CASSLNTDRVSNQPQHF
j_call: TRBJ2-3; d_call: -; clone_size: -; v_call: TRBV30; cdr3_nt: TGTGCCTGGATACCGGGAAGCACAGATACGCAGTATTTT; cdr3_aa: CAWIPGSTDTQYF